This TCR beta chain was found in a study of cytomegalovirus exposure and HLA in healthy donors. Study-wide results and limits: Certain indistinguishable V segments, among them TRBV6-2 and TRBV6-3, were excluded. In a later analysis, a missense DCLRE1C variant was linked to TCR beta V- and J-gene trimming.

With V trimmed by 5 bases and J by 4 bases, 7 bases remained unmatched. Looked up from germline, CDR1 is SGHVS and CDR2 is FNYEAQ. The CDR3 is 15 residues long. In regard to this clone: Its antigen is unidentified.

Amplification used 60 Vbeta primers and 13 Jbeta primers. TCRdb's table, derived via immunoSEQ multiplex PCR, lists solely in-frame clones and lacks some. The table records about 180,000 clones, approximately 80% of them present only once. The source is a woman in her fifties or sixties in good health and CMV-seronegative. Sequenced: PBMCs. The chain uses TRBV7-6 and TRBJ2-5, with 10 bases identical to TRBD2. CDR3 residues: CASSPWTSGRETQYF. DNA for the CDR3: TGTGCCAGCAGCCCCTGGACTAGCGGCCGAGAGACCCAGTACTTC. Filled out from reference TRBV7-6 and TRBJ2-5, the complete variable domain reads GAGVSQSPRYKVTKRGQDVALRCDPISGHVSLYWYRQALGQGPEFLTYFNYEAQQDKSGLPNDRFSAERPEGSISTLTIQRTEQRDSAMYRCASSPWTSGRETQYFGPGTRLLVL.